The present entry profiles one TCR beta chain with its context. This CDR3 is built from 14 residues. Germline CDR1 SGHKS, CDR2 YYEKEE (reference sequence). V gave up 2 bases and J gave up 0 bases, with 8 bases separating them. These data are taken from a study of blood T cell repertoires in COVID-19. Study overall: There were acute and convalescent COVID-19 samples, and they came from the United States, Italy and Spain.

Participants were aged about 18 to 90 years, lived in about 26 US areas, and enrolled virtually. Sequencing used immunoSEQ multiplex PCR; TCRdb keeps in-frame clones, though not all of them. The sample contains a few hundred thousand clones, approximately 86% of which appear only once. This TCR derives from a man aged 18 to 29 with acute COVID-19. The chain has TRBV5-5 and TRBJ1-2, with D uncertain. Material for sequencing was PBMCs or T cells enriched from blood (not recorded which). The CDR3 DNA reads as TGTGCCAGCAGCTTTGACCTAGCTAACTATGGCTACACCTTC. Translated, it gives CASSFDLANYGYTF.